Below, one T cell receptor (beta chain) is given with its context. The protocol was immunoSEQ multiplex PCR, while the TCRdb copy is restricted to in-frame clones and leaves out a portion. The data contain 200,000 to 250,000 clones, approximately 80% of them singletons. These data originate in a study of blood T cell repertoires in COVID-19. About the research overall: From T cells, B-cell-depleted T cells, or PBMCs came the material, which was cDNA or gDNA.

This TCR was recovered from a human donor in a cohort sampled during active COVID-19. The specimen sequenced was peripheral blood.

The CDR3 nucleotides read TGCGCCAGCAGCTTGGGCGGAACTCCCTCCTCCGATACGCAGTATTTT. Translation gives CASSLGGTPSSDTQYF. This chain links TRBV5-1 with TRBJ2-3; no definite D call. The CDR3 consists of 16 residues. From germline, CDR1 is SGHRS and CDR2 YFSETQ. Trimming removed 0 bases from V and 6 bases from J, with 17 bases in between.